These 5 T cell receptor beta chains originate from one sample sequenced in a study of CD8 T cells in ankylosing spondylitis. MiXCR was run by TCRdb on the 5' RACE reads, yielding one entry per CDR3 protein. The sample contains approximately 180,000 distinct CDR3 sequences, around a sixth of which appear only once. The specimen was blood, either unsorted or a sorted T cell fraction (not recorded which). The receptors here all came from a male donor aged 5-29 years with ankylosing spondylitis or in good health (not recorded which).

Ten or more counts support this clonotype. This chain uses TRBV5-1 with TRBJ1-1; TRBD1 aligns across 10 bases. Trimming removed 4 bases from V and 5 bases from J; junction bases left unmatched: 2. The CDR3 extends over 13 amino acids. From germline, CDR1 is SGHRS and CDR2 YFSETQ. CDR3 sequence: CASSKDRGTEAFF. The CDR3 DNA reads TGCGCCAGCAGCAAGGACAGGGGGACTGAAGCTTTCTTT.

The chain has TRBV7-3 and TRBJ2-1, with a possible D match to TRBD1 (5 bases). CDR1 and CDR2 from the germline V gene are SGHTA and FQGTGA. The CDR3 runs 15 residues. Trimming took 2 bases from V and 1 from J, leaving 9 bases between them. CDR3 region: CASSLFGQSYNEQFF. DNA of the CDR3: TGTGCCAGCAGCTTATTCGGACAATCCTACAATGAGCAGTTCTTC.

This clonotype has at least ten counts. V usage is TRBV25-1 and J usage is TRBJ1-2, with 9 nucleotides matching TRBD1. The germline V gene encodes CDR1 MGHDK and CDR2 SYGVNS. This CDR3 spans 15 amino acids. The junction had 11 bases not matched to a gene; V was cut back by 5 bases and J by 7 bases. This CDR3 is CASSTGGQGFFGYTF. The CDR3 DNA follows: TGTGCCAGCAGTACCGGCGGACAGGGGTTTTTTGGCTACACCTTC.

This clonotype was recorded many times. The chain employs TRBV4-2 and TRBJ1-1; a weak D match, TRBD1 (6 bases). V was trimmed by 2 bases and J by 5 bases, leaving 12 bases between them. The germline gives CDR1 LGHNA, CDR2 YNFKEQ. The CDR3 is 14 residues long. The CDR3 sequence: CASSQPDRLTEAFF. CDR3 coding DNA: TGTGCCAGCAGCCAACCGGACAGATTGACTGAAGCTTTCTTT.

The chain couples TRBV12-3 or TRBV12-4 to TRBJ2-7; D gene uncertain. The CDR3 is 10 amino acids. The germline V and J ends were trimmed by 3 bases and 7 bases, with 4 bases remaining between them. CDR3 bases: TGTGCCAGCAGTTTTCAAGAGCAGTACTTC. Translated: CASSFQEQYF.